Following are 13 T cell receptor beta chains from one sample sequenced in a study of T cells in localized non-small cell lung cancer. The data were produced by immunoSEQ multiplex PCR, yet TCRdb's version contains in-frame clones alone and is incomplete. The data show over 30,000 clones, about 87% seen once. This specimen consisted of peripheral blood, obtained before any cancer treatment. These receptors originate from a woman aged 35-75 years with stage I lung adenocarcinoma.

The gene calls are TRBV10-3 and TRBJ1-2; 12 bases align to TRBD1. With V trimmed by 4 bases and J by 8 bases, 2 bases remained unmatched. From germline, CDR1 is ENHRY and CDR2 SYGVKD. This CDR3 is built from 13 residues. The CDR3 is CAISGGQGAGYTF. The CDR3 region has the DNA TGTGCCATCAGTGGGGGACAGGGGGCCGGCTACACCTTC.

The gene calls are TRBV27 and TRBJ2-7, with D hard to call. CDR3 length equals 15 residues. The germline V gene encodes CDR1 MNHEY and CDR2 SMNVEV (reference sequence). Trimming took off 2 bases at V and 6 bases at J, with 17 bases between the two ends. CDR3 DNA: TGTGCCAGCAGTTTAGATGTGACGTCACCCTTCGAGCAGTACTTC. Translated, it gives CASSLDVTSPFEQYF.

The chain joins TRBV5-1 to TRBJ2-3, with 12 nucleotides matching TRBD2. This CDR3 region has 17 residues. Trimming at V came to 1 base and at J to 2 bases, leaving 5 bases not matched to a gene. Germline CDR1 and CDR2: SGHRS and YFSETQ. CDR3 in amino acids: CASSLTGLAGNTDTQYF. The DNA for the CDR3 is TGCGCCAGCAGCTTGACCGGACTAGCGGGGAACACAGATACGCAGTATTTT.

V gene TRBV27 combines with J gene TRBJ2-1, with a weak D call TRBD2 (5 bases). This CDR3 spans 16 amino acids. V was cut by 6 bases and J by 2 bases, with 17 bases left in between. Germline CDR1 and CDR2: MNHEY and SMNVEV (reference sequence). The CDR3: CASSPAPASTYNEQFF. In DNA, the CDR3 is TGTGCCAGCAGCCCTGCCCCGGCTAGCACCTACAATGAGCAGTTCTTC.

Concerning this clone: The germline gene is not matched at one end of the junction; a read error may be the cause. Other DNA sequences in the same sample also yield this CDR3. The rearrangement uses TRBV29-1 and TRBJ2-7, with D perhaps TRBD1 or TRBD2 (5 bases each). Looked up from germline, CDR1 is SQVTM and CDR2 is ANQGSEA. This CDR3 is built from 12 residues. The CDR3, as DNA: TGTAGCGTGGGGGATATCTCCTACGAGCAGTACTTC. Translated: CSVGDISYEQYF.

The chain employs TRBV6-5 and TRBJ2-2; D unresolved. The CDR3 extends over 13 amino acids. Germline V gene lookup returns CDR1 MNHEY and CDR2 SVGAGI. V lost 3 bases and J 4 bases, leaving 6 bases between the germline ends. The CDR3, as DNA: TGTGCCAGCAGTTATGTATCCACCGGGGAGCTGTTTTTT. This codes for CASSYVSTGELFF.

This chain connects TRBV14 to TRBJ1-3; D is unclear. This CDR3 spans 15 amino acids. The germline CDR1 and CDR2 sequences are SGHDN and FVKESK. V shed 1 base and J shed 2 bases, with 9 bases lying between them. The chain's CDR3 is CASSQGPGTGNTIYF. DNA of the CDR3: TGTGCCAGCAGCCAAGGTCCCGGGACTGGAAACACCATATATTTT.

Only one count was recorded for this clone. The rearrangement joins TRBV29-1 to TRBJ2-7; 8 positions match TRBD2. J gave up 4 bases and V 2 bases, and 4 bases lay outside the gene matches. CDR1 SQVTM and CDR2 ANQGSEA come from the germline V gene. CDR3 length: 13 residues. This CDR3 is CSVESEREYEQYF. The CDR3 nucleotides read TGCAGCGTTGAAAGTGAGCGGGAGTACGAGCAGTACTTC.

A word on this clone: An end of the junction does not agree with germline; a read error may underlie this. The chain combines TRBV10-3 with TRBJ2-1, with D unclear. Germline V gene lookup returns CDR1 ENHRY and CDR2 SYGVKD. The CDR3 has 14 residues. CDR3 DNA: TGTGCCATCAGTGAGGACAACTTCTACAATGAGCGGTTCTTC. Residues: CAISEDNFYNERFF.

Comment on this clone: The junction departs from germline at one end; a sequencing error may be responsible. The rearrangement joins TRBV30 to TRBJ1-2, with 10 bases that match TRBD1. Germline loops: CDR1 GTSNPN, CDR2 SVGIG (reference sequence). This CDR3 is built from 14 residues. The CDR3 is CAWSGDRGFYGCTF. CDR3 nucleotides: TGTGCCTGGAGTGGGGACAGGGGATTTTATGGCTGCACCTTC.

This clone was seen only once. The chain recombines TRBV29-1 with TRBJ2-7; 10 bases fit TRBD1. Trimming took 1 base from V and 5 from J; bases not matched to a gene: 8. The CDR3 has 15 residues. Germline V gene sequence: CDR1 SQVTM, CDR2 ANQGSEA. Written as DNA, the CDR3 is TGCAGCGTTGAAGCCTGGGGGACAGGGGTCAACGAGCAGTACTTC. Protein sequence: CSVEAWGTGVNEQYF.

This sequence joins TRBV19 and TRBJ2-3; unclear D gene. Germline V lookup: CDR1 LNHDA, CDR2 SQIVND (reference sequence). Trimming took off 3 bases at V and 8 bases at J, with 15 bases between the two ends. The CDR3 has 14 amino acids. The CDR3 DNA follows: TGTGCCAGTAGTATGGGGATGGGCGGCGGTACGCAGTATTTT. Translation gives CASSMGMGGGTQYF.

The rearrangement links TRBV10-3 to TRBJ2-2; TRBD2 agrees at 9 bases. The trim removed 2 bases at V and 6 bases at J, leaving 10 bases unmatched. Germline CDR1 reads ENHRY; CDR2 reads SYGVKD. The CDR3 spans 17 residues. DNA for the CDR3: TGTGCCATCAGTGAGGCTAGCGGGAAGGCGAGCTCCGGGGAGCTGTTTTTT. This translates into CAISEASGKASSGELFF.